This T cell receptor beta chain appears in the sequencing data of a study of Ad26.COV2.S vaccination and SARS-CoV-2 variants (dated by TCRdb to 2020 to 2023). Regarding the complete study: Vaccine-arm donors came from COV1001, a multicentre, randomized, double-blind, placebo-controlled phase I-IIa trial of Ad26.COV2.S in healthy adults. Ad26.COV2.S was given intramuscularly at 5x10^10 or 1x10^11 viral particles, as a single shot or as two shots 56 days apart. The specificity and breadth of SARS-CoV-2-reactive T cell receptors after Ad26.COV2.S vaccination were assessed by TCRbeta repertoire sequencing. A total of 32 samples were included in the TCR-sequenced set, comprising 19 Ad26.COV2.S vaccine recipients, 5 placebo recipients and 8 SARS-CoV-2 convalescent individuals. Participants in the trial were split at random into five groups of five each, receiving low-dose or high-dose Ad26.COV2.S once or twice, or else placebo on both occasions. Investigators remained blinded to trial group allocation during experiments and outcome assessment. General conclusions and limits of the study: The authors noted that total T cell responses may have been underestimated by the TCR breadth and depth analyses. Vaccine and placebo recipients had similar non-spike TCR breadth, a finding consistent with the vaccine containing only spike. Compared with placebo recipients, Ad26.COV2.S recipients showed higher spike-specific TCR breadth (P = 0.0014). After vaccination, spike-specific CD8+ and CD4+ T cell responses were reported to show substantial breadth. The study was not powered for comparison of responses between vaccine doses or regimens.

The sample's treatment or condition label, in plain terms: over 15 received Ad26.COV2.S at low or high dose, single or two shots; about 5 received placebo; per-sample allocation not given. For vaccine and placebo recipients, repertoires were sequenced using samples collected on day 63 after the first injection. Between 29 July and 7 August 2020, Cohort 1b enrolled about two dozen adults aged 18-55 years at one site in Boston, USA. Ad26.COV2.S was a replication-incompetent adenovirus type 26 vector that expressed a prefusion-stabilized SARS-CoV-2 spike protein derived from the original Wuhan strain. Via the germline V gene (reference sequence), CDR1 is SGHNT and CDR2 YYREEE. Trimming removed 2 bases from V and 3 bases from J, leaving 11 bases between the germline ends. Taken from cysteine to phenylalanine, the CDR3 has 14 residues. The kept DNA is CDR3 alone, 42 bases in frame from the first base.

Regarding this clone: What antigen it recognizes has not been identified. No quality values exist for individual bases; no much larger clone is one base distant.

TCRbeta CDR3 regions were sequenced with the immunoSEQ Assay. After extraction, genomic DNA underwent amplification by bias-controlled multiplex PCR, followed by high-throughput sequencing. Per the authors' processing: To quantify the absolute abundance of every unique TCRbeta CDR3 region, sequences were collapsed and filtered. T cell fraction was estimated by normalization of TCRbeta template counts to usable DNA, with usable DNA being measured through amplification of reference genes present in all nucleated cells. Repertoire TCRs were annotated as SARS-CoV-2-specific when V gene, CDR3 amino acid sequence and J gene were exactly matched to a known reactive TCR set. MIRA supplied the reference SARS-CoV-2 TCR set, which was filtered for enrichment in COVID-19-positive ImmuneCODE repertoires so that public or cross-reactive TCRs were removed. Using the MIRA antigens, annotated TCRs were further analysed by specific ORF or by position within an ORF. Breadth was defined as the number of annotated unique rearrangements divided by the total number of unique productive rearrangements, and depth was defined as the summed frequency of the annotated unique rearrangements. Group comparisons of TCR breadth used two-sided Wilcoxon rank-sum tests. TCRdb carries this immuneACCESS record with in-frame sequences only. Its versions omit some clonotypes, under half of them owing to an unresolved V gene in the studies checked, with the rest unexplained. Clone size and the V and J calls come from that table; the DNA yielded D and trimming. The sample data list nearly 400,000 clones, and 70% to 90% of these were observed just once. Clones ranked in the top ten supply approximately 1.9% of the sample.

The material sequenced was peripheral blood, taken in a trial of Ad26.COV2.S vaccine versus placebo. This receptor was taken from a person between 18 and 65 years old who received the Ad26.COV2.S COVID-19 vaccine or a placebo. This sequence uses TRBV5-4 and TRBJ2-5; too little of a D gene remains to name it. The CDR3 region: CASSFWTEKETQYF. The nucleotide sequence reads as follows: TGTGCCAGCAGCTTCTGGACGGAAAAAGAGACCCAGTACTTC.